The 12 T cell receptor beta chains reported below all come from one sample, sequenced in a study of T cell responses to AZD1222 COVID-19 vaccine. Assay used: immunoSEQ multiplex PCR; TCRdb lists only in-frame clones, some missing. The repertoire consists of roughly 170,000 clones, with about 91% occurring once and the leading ten covering more than 0.4%. The material was peripheral blood, obtained on day 0 of AZD1222 vaccination. The receptors derive from an adult in good health.

The DNA for the CDR3 is TGTGCCAGCAGCTTGGGGGGACAGCCAGCTTTCTTT. Its protein is CASSLGGQPAFF. V usage is TRBV5-6 and J usage is TRBJ1-1; TRBD1 aligns across 7 bases. This CDR3 spans 12 amino acids. Trimming cost V 0 bases and J 10 bases; bases outside gene matches: 3. The V gene's germline CDR1 is SGHDT and CDR2 YYEEEE.

V usage is TRBV24-1 and J usage is TRBJ2-2; tentative D call: TRBD2 (6 bases). The germline V and J ends were trimmed by 0 bases and 5 bases, with 12 bases remaining between them. Per germline, CDR1 KGHDR and CDR2 SFDVKD. The CDR3 is made up of 16 amino acids. The CDR3 nucleotides are TGTGCCACCAGTGATTTGGGAGGGGTTGAAACCGGGGAGCTGTTTTTT. Encoded protein: CATSDLGGVETGELFF.

The gene calls are TRBV5-1 and TRBJ2-7; D is tentatively TRBD1 or TRBD2 (5 bases each). The V gene's germline CDR1 is SGHRS and CDR2 YFSETQ. V was pared by 0 bases and J by 6 bases, with 7 bases between. The CDR3 loop spans 12 amino acids. The chain's CDR3 is CASSLAGAEQYF. The CDR3 DNA reads as TGCGCCAGCAGCTTGGCCGGGGCCGAGCAGTACTTC.

The chain recombines TRBV10-3 with TRBJ2-2; TRBD2 agrees at 13 bases. After removal of 7 bases from V and 4 bases from J, the junction contained 3 bases not matched to a gene. Germline CDR1 reads ENHRY; CDR2 reads SYGVKD. CDR3 length: 15 amino acids. The CDR3 nucleotides read TGTGCCATCACCGGACTAGCGGGAGCCACCGGGGAGCTGTTTTTT. This sequence encodes CAITGLAGATGELFF.

The genes are TRBV10-3 and TRBJ1-5, with unresolved D. The CDR3 has 13 amino acids. V was trimmed by 1 base and J by 0 bases, leaving 1 base between them. Germline lookup yields CDR1 ENHRY and CDR2 SYGVKD. The CDR3: CAISEYSNQPQHF. The CDR3 DNA follows: TGTGCCATCAGTGAGTATAGCAATCAGCCCCAGCATTTT.

A single count supports this clone. The V call is TRBV5-1, the J call TRBJ2-7; D not resolved. The CDR3 is 16 amino acids. V was trimmed by 2 bases and J by 7 bases, leaving 22 bases between them. Germline CDR1 and CDR2: SGHRS and YFSETQ. Written as DNA, the CDR3 is TGCGCCAGCAGCTTATCTCTTACCGGGCCCCGAGTGGAGCAGTACTTC. As protein: CASSLSLTGPRVEQYF.

The V and J genes are TRBV2 and TRBJ2-5; 10 nucleotides match TRBD1. This CDR3 is built from 16 residues. Unmatched junction bases numbered 6, after V lost 1 base and J lost 4 bases. Germline lookup yields CDR1 SNHLY and CDR2 FYNNEI. The CDR3, as DNA: TGTGCCAGCAGTGAAGGAGGGACAGGGGTTGGAGAGACCCAGTACTTC. The encoded protein is CASSEGGTGVGETQYF. The entire variable domain, with the rest obtained from reference TRBV2 and TRBJ2-5, is as follows: EPEVTQTPSHQVTQMGQEVILRCVPISNHLYFYWYRQILGQKVEFLVSFYNNEISEKSEIFDDQFSVERPDGSNFTLKIRSTKLEDSAMYFCASSEGGTGVGETQYFGPGTRLLVL.

The gene calls are TRBV6-5 and TRBJ1-2; tentative D call: TRBD1 (6 bases). The CDR3 covers 14 residues. The germline V and J ends were trimmed by 2 bases and 4 bases, with 11 bases remaining between them. Per the germline V gene, CDR1 is MNHEY and CDR2 is SVGAGI. CDR3 loop: CASSYGTRSYGYTF. The DNA of the CDR3 is TGTGCCAGCAGTTACGGGACACGGAGCTATGGCTACACCTTC.

The chain links TRBV2 to TRBJ2-5; tentative D call: TRBD1 (6 bases). The germline gives CDR1 SNHLY, CDR2 FYNNEI. The CDR3 sequence is 14 residues long. CDR3 loop: CATMGARTQETQYF. The CDR3, as DNA: TGTGCTACGATGGGGGCCAGGACCCAAGAGACCCAGTACTTC.

This chain links TRBV6-1 with TRBJ2-1; D tentatively reads TRBD1 or TRBD2 (6 bases each). Trimming took 3 bases from V and 9 from J, leaving 18 bases between them. Looked up from germline, CDR1 is MNHNS and CDR2 is SASEGT. The CDR3 loop spans 15 amino acids. The CDR3 region has the DNA TGTGCCAGCAGTGAGTCAGGAGGGGGTGTAGGTGAGCAGTTCTTC. It specifies CASSESGGGVGEQFF.

Comments on this clone: This CDR3 is also generated by other DNA sequences in the sample. The genes are TRBV14 and TRBJ2-7; no definite D call. V was cut by 3 bases and J by 0 bases, with 6 bases left in between. The CDR3 extends over 13 amino acids. CDR1 and CDR2 (germline): SGHDN, FVKESK. The CDR3 region has the DNA TGTGCCAGCAGCCAGGTCAGCTCCTACGAGCAGTACTTC. It specifies CASSQVSSYEQYF. Full variable domain (rest looked up from reference TRBV14 and TRBJ2-7): EAGVTQFPSHSVIEKGQTVTLRCDPISGHDNLYWYRRVMGKEIKFLLHFVKESKQDESGMPNNRFLAERTGGTYSTLKVQPAELEDSGVYFCASSQVSSYEQYFGPGTRLTVT.

The genes are TRBV7-3 and TRBJ2-1; D remains unclear. The CDR3 is made up of 15 amino acids. Germline V gives CDR1 SGHTA, CDR2 FQGTGA. The V end was cut by 0 bases, the J end by 4 bases, with 10 bases between. CDR3: CASSLTNTDYNEQFF. CDR3 nucleotides: TGTGCCAGCAGCTTAACGAACACGGATTACAATGAGCAGTTCTTC.